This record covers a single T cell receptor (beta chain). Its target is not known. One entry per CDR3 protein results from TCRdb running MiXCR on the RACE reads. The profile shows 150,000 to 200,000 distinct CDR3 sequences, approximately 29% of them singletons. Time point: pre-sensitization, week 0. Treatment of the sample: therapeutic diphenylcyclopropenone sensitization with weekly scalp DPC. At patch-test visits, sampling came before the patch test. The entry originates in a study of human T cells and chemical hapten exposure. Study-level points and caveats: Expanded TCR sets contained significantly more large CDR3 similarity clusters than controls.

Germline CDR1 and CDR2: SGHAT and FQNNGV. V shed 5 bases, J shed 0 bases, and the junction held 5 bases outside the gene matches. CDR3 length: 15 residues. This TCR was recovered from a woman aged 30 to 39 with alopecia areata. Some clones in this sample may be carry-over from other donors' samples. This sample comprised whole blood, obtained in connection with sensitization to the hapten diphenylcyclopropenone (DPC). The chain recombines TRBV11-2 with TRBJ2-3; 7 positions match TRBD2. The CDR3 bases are TGTGCCAGCAGCCTTATTAGCGGGAGCACAGATACGCAGTATTTT. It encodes CASSLISGSTDTQYF.